Below are 19 T cell receptor beta chains sequenced from a single sample in a study of blood T cell repertoires in COVID-19. Profiled with immunoSEQ multiplex PCR; TCRdb holds only in-frame clones, not every one. Altogether 250,000 or so clones are present, over 70% being singletons, with the ten largest covering about 2.9%. The sequenced sample consisted of PBMCs or T cells enriched from blood (not recorded which). These receptors were obtained from a woman aged 40 to 50 who had been exposed to COVID-19.

The chain links TRBV18 to TRBJ2-1; 9 nucleotides align to TRBD2. There are 14 residues in the CDR3. V trimming: 6 bases; J trimming: 5 bases; junction bases outside the gene matches: 5. The germline gives CDR1 KGHSH, CDR2 LQKENI. The CDR3 sequence is CASSLSGRDNEQFF. The CDR3 nucleotides are TGTGCCAGCTCGCTTAGCGGGAGAGACAATGAGCAGTTCTTC.

The rearrangement links TRBV7-9 to TRBJ1-1; 9 nucleotides align to TRBD1. V lost 5 bases and J lost 1; bases outside the gene matches: 5. This CDR3 has 15 amino acids. Germline CDR1 is SEHNR and CDR2 is FQNEAQ (reference sequence). DNA of the CDR3: TGTGCCAGCAGCAATAGGGGACAGGGGAACACTGAAGCTTTCTTT. It is translated as CASSNRGQGNTEAFF.

The gene calls are TRBV7-8 and TRBJ2-7; D is unclear. The V gene lost 1 base and the J gene lost 3 bases, with 7 bases spanning the gap. Germline loops: CDR1 SGHVS, CDR2 FQNEAQ. CDR3 size: 13 residues. As DNA, the CDR3 is TGTGCCAGCAGCTTAGTCCACAGCTACGAGCAGTACTTC. It is translated as CASSLVHSYEQYF.

This chain joins TRBV19 and TRBJ2-1; 8 bases are shared with TRBD1. V lost 5 bases and J lost 5; bases outside the gene matches: 5. This CDR3 has 14 residues. Germline CDR1 LNHDA, CDR2 SQIVND (reference sequence). CDR3 protein: CASSLTGGNNEQFF. Here the CDR3 DNA reads TGTGCCAGTAGTTTAACAGGGGGAAACAATGAGCAGTTCTTC.

The chain is built from TRBV14 and TRBJ2-1; 7 nucleotides align to TRBD2. The V gene end was trimmed by 1 base and the J gene end by 7 bases; junction bases not matched to a gene: 25. The germline V gene encodes CDR1 SGHDN and CDR2 FVKESK. The CDR3 loop spans 21 amino acids. CDR3 loop: CASSQGPRREIGREYKNEQFF. DNA for the CDR3: TGTGCCAGCAGCCAAGGGCCGAGAAGGGAAATAGGGCGGGAGTATAAGAATGAGCAGTTCTTC.

The chain is built from TRBV19 and TRBJ1-2; perhaps TRBD1 as D (6 bases). This CDR3 contains 13 residues. The V gene's germline CDR1 is LNHDA and CDR2 SQIVND (reference sequence). Trimming took 8 bases from V and 3 from J, leaving 13 bases between them. This CDR3 reads CASAGVQDYGYTF. CDR3 in DNA: TGTGCCAGTGCAGGGGTTCAAGACTATGGCTACACCTTC.

This clone showed up just a few times. This chain connects TRBV19 to TRBJ1-5; D gene uncertain. Germline assignment: CDR1 LNHDA and CDR2 SQIVND (reference sequence). The CDR3 sequence is 14 residues long. The V end was cut by 5 bases, the J end by 8 bases, with 16 bases between. The CDR3 nucleotides are TGTGCCAGTAGTCTATCCAGGAACTGGGAGCCCCAGCATTTT. Protein product: CASSLSRNWEPQHF.

This sequence joins TRBV6-2 or TRBV6-3 and TRBJ2-7; 9 bases align to TRBD1. This CDR3 is 15 amino acids long. V lost 5 bases to trimming and J lost 5 bases; unmatched junction nucleotides: 10. Germline CDR1 and CDR2: MNHEY and SVGEGT. The CDR3 nucleotides are TGTGCCAGCAGTACCCCCGGGACAGGGTTTCACGAGCAGTACGTC. Translation: CASSTPGTGFHEQYV.

This clone came up once. The chain is built from TRBV28 and TRBJ1-2; a weak D match, TRBD1 (5 bases). With 3 bases removed from V and 11 bases from J, the gap between germline ends came to 13 bases. CDR1 and CDR2 from the germline V gene are MDHEN and SYDVKM. The CDR3 consists of 12 residues. CDR3 in amino acids: CASSFRTSTYTF. The CDR3 nucleotides read TGTGCCAGCAGTTTTAGGACAAGCACATACACCTTC.

The V call is TRBV6-5, the J call TRBJ2-3; TRBD2 aligns across 13 bases. Germline V gives CDR1 MNHEY, CDR2 SVGAGI. Trimming removed 4 bases from V and 6 bases from J; junction bases left unmatched: 7. The CDR3 extends over 16 amino acids. CDR3 amino acids: CASSSAGTSGMDTQYF. In nucleotides, the CDR3 is TGTGCCAGCAGTTCCGCCGGGACTAGCGGGATGGATACGCAGTATTTT.

The V gene is TRBV25-1, the J gene TRBJ2-7; TRBD1 aligns across 9 bases. Germline-derived CDR1 and CDR2 are MGHDK and SYGVNS. After removal of 1 base from V and 3 bases from J, the junction contained 10 bases not matched to a gene. This CDR3 has 17 amino acids. CDR3 sequence: CASSESPTTGGIYEQYV. As DNA, the CDR3 is TGTGCCAGCAGTGAATCCCCGACGACAGGGGGGATCTACGAGCAGTACGTC.

V gene TRBV9 combines with J gene TRBJ1-3; possibly TRBD1 for D (6 bases). Germline V lookup: CDR1 SGDLS, CDR2 YYNGEE. V lost 0 bases and J 2 bases, leaving 9 bases between the germline ends. The CDR3 spans 15 residues. The CDR3 DNA sequence: TGTGCCAGCAGCGTAGAAAGGGGGACTGGAAACACCATATATTTT. This gives the protein CASSVERGTGNTIYF.

This clone turned up a few times. The rearrangement joins TRBV14 to TRBJ2-7, with 9 bases identical to TRBD1. J gave up 0 bases and V 3 bases, and 3 bases lay outside the gene matches. The CDR3 loop spans 15 amino acids. Germline CDR1 reads SGHDN; CDR2 reads FVKESK. The CDR3 loop is CASSHRTGVSYEQYF. The CDR3 bases are TGTGCCAGCAGCCATAGGACAGGGGTCTCCTACGAGCAGTACTTC.

The chain links TRBV19 to TRBJ2-3, with D unresolved. The V end was cut by 4 bases, the J end by 4 bases, with 12 bases between. CDR3 size: 14 residues. Germline V gene data show CDR1 as LNHDA and CDR2 as SQIVND (reference sequence). In DNA form, the CDR3 reads TGTGCCAGTAGTAAAAATGAGGCCCCAGATACGCAGTATTTT. Its protein is CASSKNEAPDTQYF. Supplemented by reference TRBV19 and TRBJ2-3, the full variable domain reads DGGITQSPKYLFRKEGQNVTLSCEQNLNHDAMYWYRQDPGQGLRLIYYSQIVNDFQKGDIAEGYSVSREKKESFPLTVTSAQKNPTAFYLCASSKNEAPDTQYFGPGTRLTVL.

V is TRBV11-3 and J is TRBJ1-2; 7 bases are shared with TRBD1. Losses at the gene ends were 3 bases for V and 5 bases for J; bases not matched to a gene: 9. The V gene's germline CDR1 is SGHNT and CDR2 YENEEA. The CDR3 is made up of 15 amino acids. The CDR3 DNA reads TGTGCCAGCAGCTTTACGGGGACAGCCGTTTATGGCTACACCTTC. It is translated as CASSFTGTAVYGYTF.

This clone was observed once. The gene calls are TRBV28 and TRBJ1-5; perhaps TRBD1 as D (5 bases). Germline V gene lookup returns CDR1 MDHEN and CDR2 SYDVKM. The CDR3 totals 16 residues. Trimming stripped 2 bases from V and 0 bases from J, with 11 bases between. The DNA for the CDR3 is TGTGCCAGCAGTTTAGGGGCAGCCTATAGCAATCAGCCCCAGCATTTT. Protein product: CASSLGAAYSNQPQHF.

Here the CDR3 DNA reads TGTGCCAGCAGTTCCTCCGGGACAGGAAACTATGGCTACACCTTC. Translating it yields CASSSSGTGNYGYTF. This chain joins TRBV28 and TRBJ1-2; 8 bases agree with TRBD1. The junction had 6 bases not matched to a gene; V was cut back by 4 bases and J by 2 bases. The CDR3 covers 15 residues. Germline CDR1 is MDHEN and CDR2 is SYDVKM.

This clone has more than one count but fewer than ten. This chain connects TRBV12-3 or TRBV12-4 to TRBJ1-2; TRBD1 matches at 9 bases. V shed 5 bases and J 7 bases; nucleotides not matched to a gene: 5. The CDR3 consists of 13 residues. The CDR3 DNA is TGTGCCAGCAGTCCGGGACAGGGAATTGGCTACACCTTC. Residues: CASSPGQGIGYTF.

This clone was seen a handful of times. J is TRBJ2-1 and V is TRBV27; 10 bases fit TRBD2. CDR1 is MNHEY, CDR2 SMNVEV, per germline (reference sequence). With V trimmed by 5 bases and J by 3 bases, 4 bases remained unmatched. CDR3 length: 15 residues. The CDR3 region has the DNA TGTGCCAGCAGTATAACTAGCGGGGTCTACAATGAGCAGTTCTTC. As protein: CASSITSGVYNEQFF.